The 28 T cell receptor beta chains below all came from one sample that was sequenced in a study of blood T cell repertoires in COVID-19. Repertoires were generated with immunoSEQ multiplex PCR, while TCRdb's copy carries only in-frame clones and drops some. The table has about 350,000 clones, approximately 91% seen once. The sequencing sample was made of PBMCs or T cells enriched from blood (not recorded which). The receptors here all came from a woman aged 25 to 39 who had been exposed to COVID-19.

The gene calls are TRBV6-5 and TRBJ1-5; D is unclear. The V gene's germline CDR1 is MNHEY and CDR2 SVGAGI. Trimming stripped 5 bases from V and 1 base from J, with 12 bases between. The CDR3 runs to 15 residues. The CDR3 nucleotides read TGTGCCAGCAGTCTAGACTGGTGGAGCAATCAGCCCCAGCATTTT. Encoded protein: CASSLDWWSNQPQHF.

V and J are TRBV28 and TRBJ2-1; 8 nucleotides match TRBD2. This CDR3 has 16 residues. V lost 5 bases and J lost 4; bases outside the gene matches: 10. From germline, CDR1 is MDHEN and CDR2 SYDVKM. The CDR3 DNA is TGTGCCAGCAGTCCACACCCGAGCGGGAGTTACAATGAGCAGTTCTTC. Translated, it gives CASSPHPSGSYNEQFF.

This clone was recorded once. The CDR3 bases are TGTGCCAGCTCACCCAACTCCCGGGACAATGAGCAGTTCTTC. Amino acid sequence: CASSPNSRDNEQFF. The V call is TRBV18, the J call TRBJ2-1; no clear D gene. The CDR3 contains 14 residues. Per germline, CDR1 KGHSH and CDR2 LQKENI. Deletions cut 3 bases from V and 5 bases from J, with 11 bases between.

The V call is TRBV29-1, the J call TRBJ2-5; D may be TRBD1 (6 bases). Trimming left V 4 bases short and J 2 bases short, with 8 bases between. CDR1 SQVTM and CDR2 ANQGSEA come from the germline V gene. CDR3 length: 12 amino acids. The CDR3 here is CSVGTAQETQYF. In nucleotides, the CDR3 is TGCAGCGTTGGGACAGCGCAAGAGACCCAGTACTTC. Full variable domain (missing parts from reference TRBV29-1 and TRBJ2-5): SAVISQKPSRDICQRGTSLTIQCQVDSQVTMMFWYRQQPGQSLTLIATANQGSEATYESGFVIDKFPISRPNLTFSTLTVSNMSPEDSSIYLCSVGTAQETQYFGPGTRLLVL.

V gene TRBV18 combines with J gene TRBJ2-5; D is perhaps TRBD1 (7 bases). This CDR3 has 17 residues. The germline V and J ends were trimmed by 3 bases and 4 bases, with 21 bases remaining between them. The V gene's germline CDR1 is KGHSH and CDR2 LQKENI. DNA for the CDR3: TGTGCCAGCTCACCGCAAGGAGGGGGCACGACGGGAGAGACCCAGTACTTC. This codes for CASSPQGGGTTGETQYF.

This chain uses TRBV9 with TRBJ2-3, with 7 nucleotides matching TRBD2. With 7 bases clipped from V and 1 base from J, the junction kept 6 bases outside the gene matches. The CDR3 sequence is 14 residues long. Germline V gene data show CDR1 as SGDLS and CDR2 as YYNGEE. The CDR3 coding sequence is TGTGCCAGCGGGGCTAGCGGTCGCACAGATACGCAGTATTTT. This sequence encodes CASGASGRTDTQYF.

CDR3 loop: CASSLDWFGQGGRQPQHF. In nucleotides, the CDR3 is TGTGCCAGCAGCTTAGATTGGTTCGGACAGGGAGGACGCCAGCCCCAGCATTTT. The rearrangement joins TRBV11-2 to TRBJ1-5; 8 positions agree with TRBD1. V gave up 0 bases and J gave up 7 bases; unmatched junction bases: 14. Germline V gene data show CDR1 as SGHAT and CDR2 as FQNNGV. The CDR3 runs to 18 residues.

The chain recombines TRBV7-9 with TRBJ2-7; D possibly corresponds to TRBD2 (6 bases). The length of the CDR3 is 13 residues. CDR1 and CDR2 (germline): SEHNR, FQNEAQ (reference sequence). The ends were cut back, 2 bases at V and 5 bases at J, with 10 bases in the middle. In DNA form, the CDR3 reads TGTGCCAGCAGCTTATGGGGGGAGAACGAGCAGTACTTC. Translated, it gives CASSLWGENEQYF.

The chain has TRBV7-8 and TRBJ2-7; the D gene is possibly TRBD1 (6 bases). V dropped 8 bases and J dropped 1 base, with 15 bases sitting between them. Germline V gene sequence: CDR1 SGHVS, CDR2 FQNEAQ. The CDR3 loop spans 14 amino acids. The CDR3 spells CASSLGAESYEQYF. CDR3 coding DNA: TGTGCCAGCTCGCTGGGGGCGGAATCCTACGAGCAGTACTTC.

V usage is TRBV11-3 and J usage is TRBJ1-1; tentatively, D is TRBD1 (6 bases). The CDR3 loop spans 15 amino acids. Trimming removed 4 bases at V and 3 bases at J, with 15 bases between. Germline loops: CDR1 SGHNT, CDR2 YENEEA. The CDR3 bases are TGTGCCAGCAGCTACGTACAGGGTCGCGACACTGAAGCTTTCTTT. This encodes CASSYVQGRDTEAFF.

This clone appeared once. The chain is built from TRBV6-5 and TRBJ2-2, with a possible D match to TRBD2 (5 bases). Trimming removed 6 bases at V and 6 bases at J, with 11 bases between. The CDR3 loop spans 13 amino acids. CDR1 and CDR2 from the germline V gene are MNHEY and SVGAGI. CDR3 region: CASRMQRAGELFF. The CDR3 region has the DNA TGTGCCAGCAGAATGCAGAGGGCCGGGGAGCTGTTTTTT.

The V gene is TRBV18, the J gene TRBJ2-1; D remains unclear. With 3 bases removed from V and 4 bases from J, the gap between germline ends came to 7 bases. Germline V gene lookup returns CDR1 KGHSH and CDR2 LQKENI. The CDR3 has 13 amino acids. Here the CDR3 DNA reads TGTGCCAGCTCACCCACTATATACAATGAGCAGTTCTTC. The encoded protein is CASSPTIYNEQFF.

CDR3 protein: CASSPGGQGQETQYF. The CDR3 DNA follows: TGTGCCAGCTCACCGGGCGGACAGGGGCAAGAGACCCAGTACTTC. This chain joins TRBV18 and TRBJ2-5, with 9 bases that match TRBD1. Germline V gives CDR1 KGHSH, CDR2 LQKENI. The CDR3 totals 15 residues. Trimming at V came to 3 bases and at J to 2 bases, leaving 4 bases not matched to a gene.

The chain couples TRBV27 to TRBJ2-6; D is perhaps TRBD1 (5 bases). Germline-derived CDR1 and CDR2 are MNHEY and SMNVEV (reference sequence). V lost 2 bases and J lost 0, with 8 bases in between. This CDR3 spans 16 amino acids. The CDR3: CASSLNRLSGANVLTF. The CDR3 bases are TGTGCCAGCAGTTTAAACAGGCTCTCTGGGGCCAACGTCCTGACTTTC.

The CDR3 sequence is CASSRVAGGNTIYF. The CDR3 nucleotides read TGTGCCAGCAGTCGGGTCGCGGGAGGAAACACCATATATTTT. The V and J genes are TRBV28 and TRBJ1-3; unclear D gene. Between the trimmed V and J ends, which lost 5 bases and 4 bases, there was a span of 12 bases. CDR1 and CDR2 from the germline V gene are MDHEN and SYDVKM. This CDR3 region has 14 residues.

This chain connects TRBV19 to TRBJ2-3; D may be TRBD1 (5 bases). The V end lost 5 bases, the J end lost 8 bases, and 17 bases lay between the germline ends. The CDR3 extends over 14 amino acids. Looked up from germline, CDR1 is LNHDA and CDR2 is SQIVND (reference sequence). The CDR3 spells CASSPLGQQTTQYF. The CDR3 nucleotides read TGTGCCAGTAGTCCCTTGGGGCAGCAGACTACGCAGTATTTT.

CDR3 in amino acids: CAWSTGLNTEAFF. CDR3 coding DNA: TGTGCCTGGAGTACAGGGTTGAACACTGAAGCTTTCTTT. J is TRBJ1-1 and V is TRBV30; weak D call: TRBD1 (6 bases). This CDR3 has 13 residues. Germline assignment: CDR1 GTSNPN and CDR2 SVGIG (reference sequence). Trimming stripped 2 bases from V and 0 bases from J, with 7 bases between.

The chain is built from TRBV7-3 and TRBJ2-2; a weak D match, TRBD2 (5 bases). This CDR3 has 13 amino acids. Trimming shortened V by 6 bases and J by 4 bases, and 9 bases separated the two germline ends. Germline loops: CDR1 SGHTA, CDR2 FQGTGA. CDR3: CASREAGTGELFF. The DNA of the CDR3 is TGTGCCAGCAGAGAGGCGGGCACCGGGGAGCTGTTTTTT.

The V gene is TRBV2, the J gene TRBJ2-3, with 9 bases identical to TRBD2. The germline CDR1 and CDR2 sequences are SNHLY and FYNNEI. This CDR3 is 17 amino acids long. V was pared by 4 bases and J by 5 bases, with 13 bases of the junction left unmatched. The CDR3 sequence is CASSVHRTSDVGDTQYF. Here the CDR3 DNA reads TGTGCCAGCAGTGTCCACCGGACTAGCGATGTGGGAGATACGCAGTATTTT.

Here the CDR3 reads CASMYRNTIYF. CDR3 nucleotide sequence: TGTGCCAGCATGTATAGAAACACCATATATTTT. The rearrangement links TRBV27 to TRBJ1-3; no reliable D call. CDR3 size: 11 residues. The germline V gene encodes CDR1 MNHEY and CDR2 SMNVEV (reference sequence). V lost 7 bases to trimming and J lost 5 bases, with 6 bases between them.

The chain uses TRBV27 and TRBJ2-2; D not resolved. The V gene's germline CDR1 is MNHEY and CDR2 SMNVEV (reference sequence). Trimming took off 5 bases at V and 7 bases at J, with 17 bases between the two ends. There are 15 residues in the CDR3. The CDR3 is CASSPITYNGGELFF. CDR3 bases: TGTGCCAGCAGTCCTATCACCTATAATGGCGGGGAGCTGTTTTTT.

This clone was seen more than once but under ten times. The DNA for the CDR3 is TGTGCCAGCAGTTTATTTGAGGGGGCGGGGGAGCAGTACTTC. Its protein is CASSLFEGAGEQYF. The gene calls are TRBV27 and TRBJ2-7; D possibly corresponds to TRBD1 (7 bases). The CDR3 runs 14 residues. V was clipped by 1 base and J by 7 bases, with 14 bases between them. Germline CDR1 is MNHEY and CDR2 is SMNVEV (reference sequence).

This clone was seen once. The rearrangement joins TRBV19 to TRBJ1-1; 7 bases are a match to TRBD1. CDR3 length equals 14 residues. CDR1 LNHDA and CDR2 SQIVND come from the germline V gene (reference sequence). J lost 2 bases, V lost 7 bases, and 7 bases had no gene match. CDR3 DNA sequence: TGTGCCAGTAACTCCGGGACAGATAACACTGAAGCTTTCTTT. It is translated as CASNSGTDNTEAFF.

The rearrangement links TRBV19 to TRBJ2-7; weak D call: TRBD2 (6 bases). Trimming removed 1 base from V and 7 bases from J, with 14 bases in between. Germline lookup yields CDR1 LNHDA and CDR2 SQIVND (reference sequence). The CDR3 contains 14 residues. The CDR3 loop is CASSIAALRGEQYF. The DNA of the CDR3 is TGTGCCAGTAGTATAGCAGCGCTCCGGGGGGAGCAGTACTTC.

Notes on this clone: The sample has other DNA sequences that encode this CDR3 too. The chain uses TRBV5-1 and TRBJ2-7; no clear D gene. Germline values: CDR1 SGHRS, CDR2 YFSETQ. The V gene lost 3 bases and the J gene lost 3 bases, with 4 bases spanning the gap. The CDR3 has 11 residues. The CDR3 reads CASSSDYEQYF. The CDR3 DNA is TGCGCCAGCAGCTCAGACTACGAGCAGTACTTC.

Only a few counts were recorded for this clone. The chain couples TRBV18 to TRBJ2-7, with D perhaps matching TRBD2 (5 bases). V gave up 1 base and J gave up 6 bases, with 16 bases separating them. Per germline, CDR1 KGHSH and CDR2 LQKENI. The CDR3 consists of 15 residues. The CDR3 spells CASSPLGVTLGEQYF. CDR3 bases: TGTGCCAGCTCACCACTCGGGGTAACTCTGGGCGAGCAGTACTTC.

This sequence joins TRBV19 and TRBJ2-7, with 9 bases lining up with TRBD1. The CDR3 covers 16 residues. The germline V gene encodes CDR1 LNHDA and CDR2 SQIVND (reference sequence). V dropped 3 bases and J dropped 0; count of bases not matched to a gene: 6. CDR3 region: CASSISGTGYSYEQYF. CDR3 nucleotides: TGTGCCAGTAGTATCTCCGGGACAGGGTACTCCTACGAGCAGTACTTC.

The chain is built from TRBV14 and TRBJ1-2, with D possibly being TRBD1 (6 bases). Germline V CDR1 and CDR2: SGHDN, FVKESK. Trimming left V 2 bases short and J 3 bases short, with 10 bases between. CDR3 length: 14 amino acids. In DNA, the CDR3 is TGTGCCAGCAGCCAACAGGGGAATGACTATGGCTACACCTTC. Translating gives CASSQQGNDYGYTF.